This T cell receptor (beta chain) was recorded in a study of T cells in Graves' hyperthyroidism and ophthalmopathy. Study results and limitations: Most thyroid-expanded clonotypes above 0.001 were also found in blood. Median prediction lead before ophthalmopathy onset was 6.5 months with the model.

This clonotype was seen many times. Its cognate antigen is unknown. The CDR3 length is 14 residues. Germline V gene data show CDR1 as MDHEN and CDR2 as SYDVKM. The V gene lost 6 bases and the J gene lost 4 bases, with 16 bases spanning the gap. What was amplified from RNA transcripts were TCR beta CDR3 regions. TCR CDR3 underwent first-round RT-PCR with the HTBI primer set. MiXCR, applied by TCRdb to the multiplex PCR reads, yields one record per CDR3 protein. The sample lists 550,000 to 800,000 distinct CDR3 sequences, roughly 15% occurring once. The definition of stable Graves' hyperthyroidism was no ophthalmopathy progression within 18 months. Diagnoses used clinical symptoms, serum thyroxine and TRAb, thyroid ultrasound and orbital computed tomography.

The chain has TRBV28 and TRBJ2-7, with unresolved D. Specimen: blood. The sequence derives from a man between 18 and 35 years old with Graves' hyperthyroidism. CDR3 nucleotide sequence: TGTGCCAGCAGCCCTAATGGGATCGGGTACGAGCAGTACTTC. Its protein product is CASSPNGIGYEQYF. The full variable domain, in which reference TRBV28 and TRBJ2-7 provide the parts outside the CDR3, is DVKVTQSSRYLVKRTGEKVFLECVQDMDHENMFWYRQDPGLGLRLIYFSYDVKMKEKGDIPEGYSVSREKKERFSLILESASTNQTSMYLCASSPNGIGYEQYFGPGTRLTVT.